These 7 T cell receptor beta chains were all obtained from the same sample, sequenced in a study of blood T cells in healthy people across ages (dated by TCRdb to the mid-2010s). To prepare the library, 5' RACE was applied. The sequencer was an Illumina HiSeq 2500. A second 7 to 11 cycle PCR used a sample-barcoded 5' primer and a J-beta primer mix. TCRdb took the public reads, trimmed them with fastp at Q25, ran MiXCR for clone calling and kept in-frame beta chains. Rows matching on CDR3 protein sequence are summarized as one entry with the most common DNA and genes. A total of about 730,000 distinct CDR3 sequences appear in this sample, roughly 44% of them only once. The leading ten clones occupy under 25% of the sample. Sample: blood. Receptor source: a woman aged 60-70 years in good health.

This clonotype was seen repeatedly, ten times or more. V and J are TRBV20-1 and TRBJ2-4; weak D call: TRBD2 (5 bases). The V end was cut by 5 bases, the J end by 0 bases, with 11 bases between. Germline V gene data show CDR1 as DFQATT and CDR2 as SNEGSKA (reference sequence). This CDR3 contains 14 residues. CDR3 in amino acids: CSASGSLAKNIQYF. The CDR3 nucleotides are TGCAGTGCTTCGGGGTCCTTAGCCAAAAACATTCAGTACTTC.

This clonotype was counted ten times or more. This rearrangement joins TRBV5-1 to TRBJ2-1, with 9 bases lining up with TRBD1. Germline assignment: CDR1 SGHRS and CDR2 YFSETQ. The V and J ends lost 2 bases and 7 bases, in that order; junction bases with no gene match: 7. There are 15 residues in the CDR3. CDR3 amino acids: CASSLGQGMSNEQFF. CDR3 coding DNA: TGCGCCAGCAGCTTAGGACAGGGGATGTCGAATGAGCAGTTCTTC.

Ten or more counts support this clonotype. The genes are TRBV9 and TRBJ2-1, with a possible D match to TRBD2 (5 bases). The V and J ends lost 7 bases and 2 bases respectively, with 13 bases between them. The CDR3 length is 14 residues. The V gene's germline CDR1 is SGDLS and CDR2 YYNGEE. CDR3 residues: CASGEHNPYNEQFF. The CDR3 coding sequence is TGTGCCAGCGGGGAGCATAATCCCTACAATGAGCAGTTCTTC.

V and J are TRBV12-3 or TRBV12-4 and TRBJ1-2; 9 bases are a match to TRBD1. The ends lost 4 bases at V and 1 base at J; junction bases unmatched: 1. The CDR3 runs 14 residues. The CDR3 nucleotides read TGTGCCAGCAGTTGGACAGGGGATAACTATGGCTACACCTTC. The encoded protein is CASSWTGDNYGYTF.

This sequence joins TRBV11-2 and TRBJ2-7, with TRBD1 identical over 7 bases. Germline lookup yields CDR1 SGHAT and CDR2 FQNNGV. Trimming removed 5 bases from V and 0 bases from J; junction bases left unmatched: 13. The CDR3 sequence is 17 residues long. This CDR3 is CASSEQRQGELSYEQYF. In nucleotides, the CDR3 is TGTGCCAGCAGCGAACAAAGACAGGGTGAGCTCTCCTACGAGCAGTACTTC.

This clonotype was seen more than once but under ten times. This chain uses TRBV2 with TRBJ1-2; no firm D call. Germline V CDR1 and CDR2: SNHLY, FYNNEI. V lost 8 bases and J lost 7, with 11 bases in between. This CDR3 spans 11 amino acids. The CDR3 nucleotides read TGTGCCAGCGCAGAAAATTCTGGCTACACCTTC. Protein sequence: CASAENSGYTF.

This chain links TRBV7-2 with TRBJ2-1; D is uncertain. CDR3 length equals 15 residues. CDR1 and CDR2 from the germline V gene are SGHTA and FQGNSA. V was shortened by 1 base and J by 4 bases, with 11 bases between the two germline ends. The CDR3 bases are TGTGCCAGCAGCTTAGATAACTCCCGGTACAATGAGCAGTTCTTC. This sequence encodes CASSLDNSRYNEQFF.